The 11 T cell receptor beta chains listed next were all sequenced from one sample in a study of T-cell memory formation after mild COVID-19. Each CDR3 protein is one row after TCRdb ran MiXCR on the 5' RACE reads. The sample gives about 82,000 distinct CDR3 sequences, about 13% of which show up once; 25% to 35% is in the top ten. The specimen was PBMCs or a T cell subset sorted from them (not recorded which). Receptors were obtained from an adult woman who had mild COVID-19 (a few samples of this study predate the infection). Cell type and time point are not known.

The gene calls are TRBV7-9 and TRBJ1-1; tentatively, D is TRBD1 (5 bases). V lost 1 base to trimming and J lost 6 bases, with 15 bases between them. Germline CDR1 SEHNR, CDR2 FQNEAQ (reference sequence). This CDR3 comprises 15 residues. CDR3 sequence (DNA): TGTGCCAGCAGCTTAGTCGAGGGGAAGGTGGCTGAAGCTTTCTTT. It encodes CASSLVEGKVAEAFF.

The rearrangement uses TRBV13 and TRBJ2-5; TRBD2 aligns across 11 bases. Germline V gene sequence: CDR1 PRHDT, CDR2 FYEKMQ (reference sequence). This CDR3 is 19 amino acids long. Trimming removed 5 bases from V and 5 bases from J; junction bases left unmatched: 19. The CDR3 DNA reads as TGTGCCAGCAGCCCCGGATCGACAGTAGCGGGAGGGCCTTATGAGACCCAGTACTTC. Translating gives CASSPGSTVAGGPYETQYF.

This clonotype was seen a few times. V and J are TRBV2 and TRBJ2-7; TRBD2 aligns across 9 bases. CDR3 size: 16 residues. With V trimmed by 3 bases and J by 2 bases, 8 bases remained unmatched. From germline, CDR1 is SNHLY and CDR2 FYNNEI. CDR3 nucleotides: TGTGCCAGCAGTGATGTGAGGCTAGCGGGGACCTACGAGCAGTACTTC. Translating it yields CASSDVRLAGTYEQYF.

Ten or more counts support this clonotype. The chain couples TRBV6-1 to TRBJ2-5; D is tentatively TRBD1 or TRBD2 (7 bases each). V lost 3 bases and J 5 bases, leaving 13 bases between the germline ends. This CDR3 spans 14 amino acids. The germline V gene has CDR1 MNHNS and CDR2 SASEGT. The CDR3 region is CASSEAGGAETQYF. The CDR3 bases are TGTGCCAGCAGTGAGGCAGGGGGGGCGGAGACCCAGTACTTC.

This clonotype turned up a few times. This chain joins TRBV29-1 and TRBJ2-3; D remains ambiguous. Trimming left V 4 bases short and J 1 base short, with 9 bases between. The CDR3 runs to 13 residues. Germline CDR1 is SQVTM and CDR2 is ANQGSEA. The CDR3 nucleotides read TGCAGCGTTGGAGCAACGGGCACAGATACGCAGTATTTT. This sequence encodes CSVGATGTDTQYF.

The J gene is TRBJ2-2, the V gene TRBV12-3 or TRBV12-4; 7 bases match TRBD2. The CDR3 covers 18 residues. Trimming cost V 6 bases and J 0 bases; bases outside gene matches: 13. The DNA of the CDR3 is TGTGCCAGCAGCCGGATGGGACCTAGCGGTACGAACACCGGGGAGCTGTTTTTT. It yields the protein CASSRMGPSGTNTGELFF.

This chain links TRBV3-1 with TRBJ2-2; TRBD1 matches at 7 bases. The CDR3 extends over 16 amino acids. The J segment lost 5 bases and the V segment lost 4 bases, leaving 10 bases of the junction unmatched. Germline V gene data show CDR1 as LGHDT and CDR2 as YNNKEL (reference sequence). CDR3 coding DNA: TGTGCCAGCAGCCCTCGGACAGGAGATTATACCGGGGAGCTGTTTTTT. This codes for CASSPRTGDYTGELFF.

This clonotype was counted a few times. This rearrangement joins TRBV20-1 to TRBJ2-1; TRBD2 is a possible D gene (6 bases). V was pared by 3 bases and J by 8 bases, with 11 bases between. The CDR3 is made up of 12 amino acids. Per germline, CDR1 DFQATT and CDR2 SNEGSKA (reference sequence). The CDR3 loop is CSASGSTHEQFF. The CDR3, as DNA: TGCAGTGCTAGCGGGAGTACCCATGAGCAGTTCTTC.

This clonotype was found a few times. CDR3 in amino acids: CSVGGTGIYNEQFF. DNA of the CDR3: TGCAGCGTTGGAGGGACAGGGATATACAATGAGCAGTTCTTC. The chain links TRBV29-1 to TRBJ2-1; 9 bases align to TRBD1. Germline CDR1 reads SQVTM; CDR2 reads ANQGSEA. Trimming took 4 bases from V and 4 from J; bases not matched to a gene: 5. The length of the CDR3 is 14 residues.

The chain is built from TRBV10-1 and TRBJ2-7; TRBD2 aligns across 13 bases. Germline-derived CDR1 and CDR2 are WNHNN and SYGVQD (reference sequence). This CDR3 spans 16 amino acids. With 7 bases clipped from V and 2 bases from J, the junction kept 8 bases outside the gene matches. The CDR3 is CASTKGLAGVPYEQYF. The CDR3 region has the DNA TGCGCCAGCACCAAAGGACTAGCGGGGGTCCCCTACGAGCAGTACTTC.

This clonotype was counted between two and nine times. The J gene is TRBJ2-1, the V gene TRBV20-1, with a weak D call TRBD2 (6 bases). CDR1 is DFQATT and CDR2 is SNEGSKA in the germline V gene (reference sequence). The V and J ends lost 0 bases and 6 bases respectively, with 18 bases between them. The CDR3 loop spans 16 amino acids. The CDR3 reads CSARDLSSGLRNEQFF. The CDR3 DNA reads as TGCAGTGCTAGAGATCTTTCGAGCGGACTACGCAATGAGCAGTTCTTC.